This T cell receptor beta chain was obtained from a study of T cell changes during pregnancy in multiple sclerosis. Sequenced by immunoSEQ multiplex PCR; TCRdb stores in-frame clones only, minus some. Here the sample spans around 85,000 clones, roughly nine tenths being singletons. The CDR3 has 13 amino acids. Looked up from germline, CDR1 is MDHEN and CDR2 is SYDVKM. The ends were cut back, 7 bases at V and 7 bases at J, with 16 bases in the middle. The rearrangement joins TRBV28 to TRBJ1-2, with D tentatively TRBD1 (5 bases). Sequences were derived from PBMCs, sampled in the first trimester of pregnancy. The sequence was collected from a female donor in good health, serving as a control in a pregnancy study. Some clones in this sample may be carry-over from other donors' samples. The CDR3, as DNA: TGTGCCAGCACTGGACGGAGGGGTGGTGGCTACACCTTC. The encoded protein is CASTGRRGGGYTF.